This TCR beta chain was sequenced in a study of response to subunit inactivated influenza vaccine. Study-wide results and limits: It was the authors' suggestion that each seasonal influenza vaccination recruits few new T cells.

A single record per CDR3 protein comes from TCRdb applying MiXCR to the RT-PCR reads. The sample consists of 450,000 to 600,000 distinct CDR3 sequences, approximately 15% of them appearing once. With respect to this clonotype: The target antigen is unknown.

This TCR was recovered from a man between 45 and 75 years old who received an inactivated influenza vaccine. The source material was CD4+ T cells sorted from PBMCs, sampled roughly 24 months after vaccination.

The CDR3 DNA follows: TGTGCCAGCTCACCACAGGGTCGGAACTATGGCTACACCTTC. It yields the protein CASSPQGRNYGYTF. This sequence joins TRBV18 and TRBJ1-2; D is unresolved. V shed 1 base and J shed 2 bases, with 8 bases lying between them. CDR3 length equals 14 residues. Germline V gives CDR1 KGHSH, CDR2 LQKENI.